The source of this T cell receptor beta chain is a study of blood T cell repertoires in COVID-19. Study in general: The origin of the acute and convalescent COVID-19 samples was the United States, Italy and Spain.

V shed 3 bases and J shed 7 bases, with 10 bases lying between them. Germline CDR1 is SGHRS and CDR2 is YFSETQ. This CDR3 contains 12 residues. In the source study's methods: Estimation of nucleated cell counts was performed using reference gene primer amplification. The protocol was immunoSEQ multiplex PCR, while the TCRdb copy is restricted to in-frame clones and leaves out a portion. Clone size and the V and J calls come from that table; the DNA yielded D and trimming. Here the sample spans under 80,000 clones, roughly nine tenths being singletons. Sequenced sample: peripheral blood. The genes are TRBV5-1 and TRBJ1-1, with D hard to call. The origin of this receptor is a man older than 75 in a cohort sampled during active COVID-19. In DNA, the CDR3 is TGCGCCAGCAGCTGGTGGGGAGATGAAGCTTTCTTT. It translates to CASSWWGDEAFF.